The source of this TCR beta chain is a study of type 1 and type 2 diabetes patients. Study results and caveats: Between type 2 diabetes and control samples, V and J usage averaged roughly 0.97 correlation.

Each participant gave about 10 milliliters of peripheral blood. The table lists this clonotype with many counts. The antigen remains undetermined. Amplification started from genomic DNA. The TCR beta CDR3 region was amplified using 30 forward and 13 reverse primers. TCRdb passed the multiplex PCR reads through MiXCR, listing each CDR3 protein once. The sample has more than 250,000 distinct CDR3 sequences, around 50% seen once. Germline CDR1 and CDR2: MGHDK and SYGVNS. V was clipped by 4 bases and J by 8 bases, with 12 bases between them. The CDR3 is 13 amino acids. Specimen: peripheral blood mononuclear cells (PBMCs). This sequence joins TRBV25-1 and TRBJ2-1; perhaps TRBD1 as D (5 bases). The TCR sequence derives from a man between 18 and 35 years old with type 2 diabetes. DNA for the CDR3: TGTGCCAGCAGTGTGCAGGGTCGGCATGAGCAGTTCTTC. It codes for CASSVQGRHEQFF.